This entry lists 7 T cell receptor beta chains sequenced from one sample in a study of cytomegalovirus exposure and HLA in healthy donors. The PCR had 60 Vbeta and 13 Jbeta primers. Measured with immunoSEQ multiplex PCR; TCRdb has only the in-frame clones, and not every one. The repertoire holds 140,000 to 150,000 clones, with approximately 80% as singletons. The sample was PBMCs. These receptors were collected from a man between 35 and 55 years old in good health and CMV-seronegative.

In nucleotides, the CDR3 is TGTGCCAGCAGCTGGAACAGGGTTGAGACCCAGTACTTC. Protein product: CASSWNRVETQYF. The chain joins TRBV11-2 to TRBJ2-5; D possibly corresponds to TRBD1 (6 bases). The CDR3 contains 13 residues. Trimming pared 4 bases from V and 5 bases from J, leaving 11 bases between. The germline gives CDR1 SGHAT, CDR2 FQNNGV.

The chain employs TRBV7-2 and TRBJ2-1; 10 bases fit TRBD2. The length of the CDR3 is 18 residues. The V segment lost 2 bases and the J segment 3 bases; nucleotides outside the gene matches: 10. Germline V CDR1 and CDR2: SGHTA, FQGNSA. The DNA for the CDR3 is TGTGCCAGCAGCTTAAGTGGTGTAGCGGGGGGCGTCTACAATGAGCAGTTCTTC. As protein: CASSLSGVAGGVYNEQFF.

V usage is TRBV27 and J usage is TRBJ1-5, with TRBD1 identical over 9 bases. The J segment lost 1 base and the V segment lost 4 bases, leaving 2 bases of the junction unmatched. Germline V gives CDR1 MNHEY, CDR2 SMNVEV (reference sequence). The CDR3 is made up of 15 amino acids. The CDR3 sequence: CASSSGTGSNQPQHF. CDR3 DNA sequence: TGTGCCAGCAGTTCCGGGACAGGGAGCAATCAGCCCCAGCATTTT.

The chain employs TRBV6-5 and TRBJ1-1; 7 bases map to TRBD1. This CDR3 is built from 14 residues. V lost 0 bases, J lost 11 bases, and 9 bases stayed unmatched. Germline assignment: CDR1 MNHEY and CDR2 SVGAGI. The CDR3 loop is CASSYSRDSPVAFF. The CDR3 nucleotides are TGTGCCAGCAGTTACTCTCGGGACAGCCCTGTCGCTTTCTTT.

V and J are TRBV7-2 and TRBJ2-3, with TRBD1 matching 7 bases. The CDR3 has 17 amino acids. V was pared by 1 base and J by 3 bases, with 10 bases of the junction left unmatched. Germline V lookup: CDR1 SGHTA, CDR2 FQGNSA. CDR3: CASSLVSGTEPTDTQYF. In nucleotides, the CDR3 is TGTGCCAGCAGCTTAGTCTCCGGGACAGAGCCGACAGATACGCAGTATTTT.

The chain couples TRBV6-5 to TRBJ2-1, with TRBD1 matching 7 bases. CDR3 size: 16 residues. The junction had 4 bases not matched to a gene; V was cut back by 0 bases and J by 2 bases. CDR1 is MNHEY, CDR2 SVGAGI, per germline. The chain's CDR3 is CASSYSGQTTYNEQFF. The CDR3 region has the DNA TGTGCCAGCAGTTACTCGGGACAGACCACCTACAATGAGCAGTTCTTC.

The V and J genes are TRBV25-1 and TRBJ2-1, with 11 bases fitting TRBD2. Germline values: CDR1 MGHDK, CDR2 SYGVNS. The CDR3 spans 14 residues. Unmatched junction bases numbered 3, after V lost 4 bases and J lost 7 bases. The CDR3 region has the DNA TGTGCCAGCAGTGTGACTAGCGGGGTTAATGAGCAGTTCTTC. Its translation is CASSVTSGVNEQFF.